These T cell receptor beta chains were read from a single sample in a study of shared clonotypes between healthy human individuals. Using immunoSEQ multiplex PCR, the repertoire was profiled, and TCRdb retains in-frame clones only, with some absent. The table has millions of clones, roughly 91% seen once. Sample: naive CD8+ T cells from PBMCs. These receptors were obtained from a man between 18 and 29 years old in good health. Some clones in this sample may be carry-over from other donors' samples. Both conserved end residues are part of each CDR3. The order of the fields is V gene, D gene, clone size, J gene, CDR3 DNA, CDR3 protein. The D gene is left open where the match is weak. Clone size is given for some rows only: seen once, a few or many times, or a class if the clone is expanded.

TRBV28,TRBD2,NA,TRBJ2-3,TGTGCCAGCAGATACCGGACTAGCGTAGCAGATACGCAGTATTTT,CASRYRTSVADTQYF
TRBV7-2,NA,once,TRBJ1-1,TGTGCCAGCAGTCTGGGTGCGATAGAAGCTTTCTTT,CASSLGAIEAFF
TRBV29-1,NA,once,TRBJ2-7,TGCAGCGTCCTAAAGGGGGGCCCGACCTACGAGCAGTACTTC,CSVLKGGPTYEQYF
TRBV6-4,TRBD2,few,TRBJ2-3,TGTGCCAGCAGTGAAGCTAGCGGGAGGGCAGATACGCAGTATTTT,CASSEASGRADTQYF
TRBV19,TRBD1,few,TRBJ2-2,TGTGCCAGTAAGGACAGGGATTACACCGGGGAGCTGTTTTTT,CASKDRDYTGELFF
TRBV9,NA,NA,TRBJ2-3,TGTGCCAGCAGCGTATGGCGGGCGGGCACAGATACGCAGTATTTT,CASSVWRAGTDTQYF
TRBV6-4,TRBD2,once,TRBJ2-3,TGTGCCAGCAGTGAAGAAGCGGGATGGGCAGATACGCAGTATTTT,CASSEEAGWADTQYF
TRBV29-1,NA,NA,TRBJ2-7,TGCAGCGTTGTCCGAGACACCCCCTACGAGCAGTACTTC,CSVVRDTPYEQYF
TRBV11-2,NA,few,TRBJ1-2,TGTGCCAGCAGCTTAGGCTACGGGAAGGACTACACCTTC,CASSLGYGKDYTF
TRBV9,NA,NA,TRBJ2-7,TGTGCCAGCAGCGTAGGAGATAGATCTCACGAGCAGTACTTC,CASSVGDRSHEQYF
TRBV15,NA,NA,TRBJ2-2,TGTGCCACCAGCAGAGATAGAGACACCGGGGAGCTGTTTTTT,CATSRDRDTGELFF
TRBV7-9,TRBD2,NA,TRBJ2-7,TGTGCCAGCAGCTCCGGGACTAGCGGGGGTTCCTACGAGCAGTACTTC,CASSSGTSGGSYEQYF
TRBV5-1,TRBD2,NA,TRBJ2-7,TGCGCCAGCAGCTTGGGGGATAGCGGGAGAAGTTCCTACGAGCAGTACTTC,CASSLGDSGRSSYEQYF
TRBV5-1,NA,NA,TRBJ2-1,TGCGCCAGCAGCTTGGGAGGGACAAATGAGCAGTTCTTC,CASSLGGTNEQFF
TRBV4-1,NA,once,TRBJ1-5,TGCGCCAGCAGCCTCGAAGGGCGAACTTCGCAGCCCCAGCATTTT,CASSLEGRTSQPQHF
TRBV7-3,TRBD2,once,TRBJ2-4,TGTGCCAGCAGCTTCGAGCGGGATGCCAAAAACATTCAGTACTTC,CASSFERDAKNIQYF
TRBV5-1,TRBD1,NA,TRBJ2-7,TGCGCCAGCAGCTTGGCAGGGGGTAGATGGAAGGACGAGCAGTACTTC,CASSLAGGRWKDEQYF
TRBV7-2,NA,NA,TRBJ2-3,TGTGCCAGCAGCTTAGGGGGCAGTTTGGCAGATACGCAGTATTTT,CASSLGGSLADTQYF
TRBV7-9,TRBD1,once,TRBJ2-2,TGTGCCAGCAGCTGGGAACGACAGGGGGCGAACACCGGGGAGCTGTTTTTT,CASSWERQGANTGELFF
TRBV4-1,NA,NA,TRBJ2-4,TGCGCCAGCAGCCAAGATCTTACCCAAACCAAAAACATTCAGTACTTC,CASSQDLTQTKNIQYF
TRBV9,NA,NA,TRBJ1-1,TGTGCCAGCAAAAGCTTGGACACTGAAGCTTTCTTT,CASKSLDTEAFF
TRBV9,NA,NA,TRBJ2-3,TGTGCCAGCAACGGAGGGGGGACTAGCACAGATACGCAGTATTTT,CASNGGGTSTDTQYF
TRBV7-8,NA,NA,TRBJ1-4,TGTGCCAGCAGCTCCGAGGGGGGGCGTGAAAAACTGTTTTTT,CASSSEGGREKLFF
TRBV7-6,NA,NA,TRBJ1-1,TGTGCCAGCAGCCCCCTCCGGGGTCCCCTAATGAACACTGAAGCTTTCTTT,CASSPLRGPLMNTEAFF
TRBV19,TRBD2,NA,TRBJ2-1,TGTGCCAGCAACATAGCGGGAGGGTTTGAGCAGTTCTTC,CASNIAGGFEQFF
TRBV27,TRBD2,NA,TRBJ2-1,TGTGCCAGCAGTCACCAGTCTCTAGCGGGAGGGCCGTGGAATGAGCAGTTCTTC,CASSHQSLAGGPWNEQFF
TRBV9,NA,NA,TRBJ1-1,TGTGCCAGCGGTAGGATGAACACTGAAGCTTTCTTT,CASGRMNTEAFF
TRBV7-9,NA,NA,TRBJ1-2,TGTGCCAGCAGCCTGGGGGACAATCCTAACTATGGCTACACCTTC,CASSLGDNPNYGYTF
TRBV19,NA,once,TRBJ2-1,TGTGCCAGTAGCGACACAGGGAATGAGCAGTTCTTC,CASSDTGNEQFF
TRBV14,NA,NA,TRBJ2-1,TGTGCCAGCAGCTATAAAGCGGTTCTCTCCTACAATGAGCAGTTCTTC,CASSYKAVLSYNEQFF
TRBV7-9,TRBD2,NA,TRBJ2-1,TGTGCCAGCAGCCAGACTAGCGGGAGCGGTTACAATGAGCAGTTCTTC,CASSQTSGSGYNEQFF
TRBV28,NA,few,TRBJ2-1,TGTGCCAGCAGTTTAAGGGGGTACAATGAGCAGTTCTTC,CASSLRGYNEQFF
TRBV27,TRBD2,NA,TRBJ2-7,TGTGCCAGTGCGACTAGCGGGAGATACGAGCAGTACTTC,CASATSGRYEQYF
TRBV7-3,NA,NA,TRBJ2-1,TGTGCCAGCAGCTTGAAAGGTGGTAACAATGAGCAGTTCTTC,CASSLKGGNNEQFF
TRBV28,NA,NA,TRBJ2-7,TGTGCCAGCAGTACAAGGGAAAGCTACGAGCAGTACTTC,CASSTRESYEQYF
TRBV28,NA,NA,TRBJ1-6,TGTGCCAGCAGACCAACGACAGGTCGAGGCTATTCACCCCTCCACTTT,CASRPTTGRGYSPLHF
TRBV7-9,TRBD2,NA,TRBJ2-5,TGTGCCAGCAGCTTATTATTACTAGCGGGGCAAGAGACCCAGTACTTC,CASSLLLLAGQETQYF
TRBV14,TRBD1,NA,TRBJ2-7,TGTGCCAGCAGCCCAGGGGGCCGGTACGAGCAGTACTTC,CASSPGGRYEQYF
TRBV7-2,TRBD1,NA,TRBJ2-7,TGTGCCAGCAGCTTAGAACAGGGGGCCACCTACGAGCAGTACTTC,CASSLEQGATYEQYF
TRBV5-6,NA,few,TRBJ2-1,TGTGCCAGCAGCTTTAGTACCAGCAATGAGCAGTTCTTC,CASSFSTSNEQFF
TRBV28,TRBD1,NA,TRBJ2-7,TGTGCCAGCGCCGGGGACAGGGAAGGACTAGTACCCTACGAGCAGTACTTC,CASAGDREGLVPYEQYF
TRBV7-9,NA,NA,TRBJ1-6,TGTGCCAGCAGCCTCATTGGAGAGTCACCCCTCCACTTT,CASSLIGESPLHF
TRBV6-5,NA,NA,TRBJ1-1,TGTGCCAGCAGACTCAACTCCATGAACACTGAAGCTTTCTTT,CASRLNSMNTEAFF
TRBV5-5,NA,NA,TRBJ2-1,TGTGCCAGCAGCTTGGCGGGCGTGGAGCAGTTCTTC,CASSLAGVEQFF
TRBV11-2,NA,NA,TRBJ2-5,TGTGCCAGCAGCTTAGATAGGGAGACCCAGTACTTC,CASSLDRETQYF
TRBV25-1,NA,NA,TRBJ1-6,TGTGCCAGCAGTCTTGACGGCGCCTCCTATAATTCACCCCTCCACTTT,CASSLDGASYNSPLHF
TRBV13,NA,NA,TRBJ1-2,TGTGCCAGCAGCGAACAGACAGGCAACTATGGCTACACCTTC,CASSEQTGNYGYTF
TRBV19,TRBD2,NA,TRBJ2-1,TGTGCCAGTAGTCGAAAACTAGCGGGAGAGGACAATGAGCAGTTCTTC,CASSRKLAGEDNEQFF
TRBV5-8,TRBD1,NA,TRBJ2-2,TGTGCCAGCAGCCCCCGGACAGGGGAACCCATCACCGGGGAGCTGTTTTTT,CASSPRTGEPITGELFF
TRBV19,NA,NA,TRBJ1-1,TGTGCCAGTAGTACTGTGGGTAAGGGCACTGAAGCTTTCTTT,CASSTVGKGTEAFF
TRBV7-9,TRBD1,NA,TRBJ2-5,TGTGCCAGCAGCAGGGGACAGGGAGAGACCCAGTACTTC,CASSRGQGETQYF
TRBV29-1,NA,NA,TRBJ2-1,TGCAGCGTTGTTCGGGATGCTAACAATGAGCAGTTCTTC,CSVVRDANNEQFF
TRBV5-6,NA,NA,TRBJ2-2,TGTGCCAGCAGCTTGGGTCCCGGGATCCGGGAGCTGTTTTTT,CASSLGPGIRELFF
TRBV21-1,NA,NA,TRBJ2-6,TGTGCCAGCAGCAATGAGAACAATCACTACTCTGGGGCCAACGTCCTGACTTTC,CASSNENNHYSGANVLTF
TRBV7-8,NA,NA,TRBJ1-1,TGTGCCAGCAGCTTAAGAAACGGTCGAGAAGGTGAAGCTTTCTTT,CASSLRNGREGEAFF
TRBV14,NA,NA,TRBJ2-1,TGTGCCAGCAGCCAAACCGCGGCGCGTTACAATGAGCAGTTCTTC,CASSQTAARYNEQFF
TRBV30,NA,NA,TRBJ2-4,TGTGCCTGGAGTGTAGACCACCGAGCCAAAAACATTCAGTACTTC,CAWSVDHRAKNIQYF
TRBV6-5,TRBD2,once,TRBJ2-7,TGTGCCAGCAGCTACAGACTAGCGGGAGTCGAGCAGTACTTC,CASSYRLAGVEQYF
TRBV19,NA,NA,TRBJ2-7,TGTGCCAGTAGTCCACAGGCAGGGTACGGCGAGCAGTACTTC,CASSPQAGYGEQYF
TRBV9,TRBD2,NA,TRBJ2-1,TGTGCCAGCAGCATTAGCGGGACTTCTTACAATGAGCAGTTCTTC,CASSISGTSYNEQFF